This T cell receptor beta chain comes out of a study of blood T cells in healthy people across ages. A sample-barcoded 5' primer and a J-beta primer mix were used in a second PCR of about 6 to 11 cycles. TCRdb processed the 5' RACE reads anew with MiXCR; each CDR3 protein has one entry. Found here are about 640,000 distinct CDR3 sequences, 58% of them singletons; the top ten hold more than 35%. This CDR3 is built from 14 residues. Germline V CDR1 and CDR2: SGHVS, FQNEAQ. This clonotype was recorded once. This chain connects TRBV7-8 to TRBJ2-1; D is undetermined. The last part of the DNA fits TRBJ2-7 better; the J call may be wrong. The sample was blood. The TCR was taken from a man in his sixties in good health. Here the CDR3 DNA reads TGTGCCAGCAGCGATCCCCGCTCCTACAATGAGCAGTACTTC. Translation gives CASSDPRSYNEQYF.